This T cell receptor beta chain was found in a study of response to subunit inactivated influenza vaccine. The study's findings and limits: Researchers suggested that each seasonal influenza vaccination recruits few new T cells.

CDR1 is SGHDT, CDR2 YYEEEE, per germline. The CDR3 extends over 14 amino acids. Trimming removed 0 bases at V and 6 bases at J, with 12 bases between. MiXCR, run by TCRdb on the RT-PCR reads, gives a single entry per CDR3 protein. The table has approximately 680,000 distinct CDR3 sequences, 15% to 17% seen once. This clonotype turned up a few times. What it recognizes is unknown. The receptor was derived from a man aged 50 or older who received an inactivated influenza vaccine. The sequences come from PBMCs from blood, collected roughly 12 days after vaccination. The V call is TRBV5-6, the J call TRBJ1-1; the D is unclear. The CDR3 sequence is CASSLAVPSAEAFF. CDR3 sequence (DNA): TGTGCCAGCAGCTTGGCCGTCCCTTCCGCTGAAGCTTTCTTT.